Below, 13 T cell receptor beta chains from the same sample are listed, as sequenced in a study of cytomegalovirus exposure and HLA in healthy donors. The repertoire was sequenced with immunoSEQ multiplex PCR; TCRdb's copy has only in-frame clones and lacks some. The repertoire consists of about 160,000 clones, with approximately 86% occurring once and the leading ten covering 2% to 2.5%. The sequenced sample was PBMCs. The receptors originated from a woman under 30 in good health and CMV-seronegative.

The chain joins TRBV5-4 to TRBJ2-2; D possibly corresponds to TRBD1 (6 bases). The CDR3 contains 15 residues. Trimming left V 3 bases short and J 4 bases short, with 13 bases between. Germline loops: CDR1 SGHNT, CDR2 YYREEE (reference sequence). CDR3 sequence: CASSSPRGSTGELFF. The CDR3 DNA reads TGTGCCAGCAGCTCCCCCAGGGGCTCCACCGGGGAGCTGTTTTTT.

V usage is TRBV29-1 and J usage is TRBJ2-7; 15 nucleotides align to TRBD2. Per the germline V gene, CDR1 is SQVTM and CDR2 is ANQGSEA. J was trimmed by 2 bases and V by 6 bases; bases with no gene match: 8. The CDR3 runs 16 residues. CDR3 region: CSVVRTSGRGPYEQYF. The CDR3 region has the DNA TGCAGCGTCGTTAGGACTAGCGGGAGGGGCCCCTACGAGCAGTACTTC.

The chain is built from TRBV18 and TRBJ2-1, with TRBD1 identical over 10 bases. Trimming took 0 bases from V and 4 from J; bases not matched to a gene: 3. Germline loops: CDR1 KGHSH, CDR2 LQKENI. The CDR3 covers 16 residues. CDR3 loop: CASSPPGTGEYNEQFF. Written as DNA, the CDR3 is TGTGCCAGCTCACCACCCGGGACAGGGGAGTACAATGAGCAGTTCTTC.

This sequence joins TRBV9 and TRBJ2-5; possible D gene TRBD1, 5 bases. There are 13 residues in the CDR3. The V gene lost 1 base and the J gene lost 5 bases, with 9 bases spanning the gap. Germline loops: CDR1 SGDLS, CDR2 YYNGEE. As DNA, the CDR3 is TGTGCCAGCAGCGTACAGGGAACGGAGACCCAGTACTTC. Protein: CASSVQGTETQYF.

This chain uses TRBV9 with TRBJ1-4; 9 nucleotides align to TRBD1. The trim removed 4 bases at V and 5 bases at J, leaving 6 bases unmatched. The CDR3 has 15 residues. Germline-derived CDR1 and CDR2 are SGDLS and YYNGEE. The CDR3 sequence is CASSKSGTGNEKLFF. In DNA, the CDR3 is TGTGCCAGCAGCAAATCCGGGACAGGGAATGAAAAACTGTTTTTT.

The rearrangement joins TRBV2 to TRBJ2-4, with a weak D call TRBD1 (6 bases). V was shortened by 7 bases and J by 0 bases, with 13 bases between the two germline ends. CDR3 length equals 15 residues. Germline V gene data show CDR1 as SNHLY and CDR2 as FYNNEI. In DNA form, the CDR3 reads TGTGCCAGCAATGGACAGACGATAGCCAAAAACATTCAGTACTTC. This encodes CASNGQTIAKNIQYF.

This chain joins TRBV19 and TRBJ2-3, with a weak D call TRBD1 (6 bases). This CDR3 has 16 amino acids. Germline CDR1 reads LNHDA; CDR2 reads SQIVND (reference sequence). Trimming shortened V by 2 bases and J by 2 bases, and 14 bases separated the two germline ends. CDR3 sequence (DNA): TGTGCCAGTAGTATACTGCCAGGGGCCCTCACAGATACGCAGTATTTT. It encodes CASSILPGALTDTQYF.

The gene calls are TRBV30 and TRBJ2-1; TRBD2 aligns across 11 bases. The ends lost 2 bases at V and 6 bases at J; junction bases unmatched: 6. Germline V gene lookup returns CDR1 GTSNPN and CDR2 SVGIG (reference sequence). The CDR3 runs to 15 residues. For the CDR3, the DNA is TGTGCCTGGAGTCTTAGCGGGGGGGCCCTCAATGAGCAGTTCTTC. The encoded protein is CAWSLSGGALNEQFF.

The V and J genes are TRBV7-9 and TRBJ1-1; the D is unclear. Germline lookup yields CDR1 SEHNR and CDR2 FQNEAQ (reference sequence). V was clipped by 1 base and J by 6 bases, with 15 bases between them. The CDR3 covers 15 residues. CDR3 sequence (DNA): TGTGCCAGCAGCTTAGTATCCTTGAGGCCGTCTGAAGCTTTCTTT. Translated: CASSLVSLRPSEAFF.

The J gene is TRBJ2-7, the V gene TRBV9; TRBD2 matches 12 bases. The CDR3 is 15 amino acids. V dropped 4 bases and J dropped 6; count of bases not matched to a gene: 8. The germline V gene encodes CDR1 SGDLS and CDR2 YYNGEE. In DNA form, the CDR3 reads TGTGCCAGCAGCCCCCGGGGACTAGCGGGTGGCGAGCAGTACTTC. It yields the protein CASSPRGLAGGEQYF.

The chain links TRBV6-1 to TRBJ1-5; D might be TRBD1 (5 bases). CDR1 and CDR2 (germline): MNHNS, SASEGT. V shed 7 bases and J shed 6 bases, with 19 bases lying between them. The CDR3 runs to 15 residues. The CDR3 DNA is TGTGCCAGCATCAGTAGTTGGGGGGGGTTTCAGCCCCAGCATTTT. This translates into CASISSWGGFQPQHF.

The chain carries TRBV7-9 and TRBJ2-2; 13 bases are shared with TRBD2. The CDR3 totals 17 residues. The germline gives CDR1 SEHNR, CDR2 FQNEAQ (reference sequence). V shed 2 bases and J 6 bases; nucleotides not matched to a gene: 6. The CDR3 DNA is TGTGCCAGCAGCTTAAGACTAGCGGGAGGAACGGCCGGGGAGCTGTTTTTT. Protein: CASSLRLAGGTAGELFF.

This chain links TRBV5-1 with TRBJ1-1; 7 bases are shared with TRBD1. J lost 4 bases, V lost 5 bases, and 8 bases had no gene match. CDR1 and CDR2 from the germline V gene are SGHRS and YFSETQ. This CDR3 comprises 14 residues. CDR3 coding DNA: TGCGCCAGCAGTTCCCAGGGGGTCTTCACTGAAGCTTTCTTT. Residues: CASSSQGVFTEAFF.